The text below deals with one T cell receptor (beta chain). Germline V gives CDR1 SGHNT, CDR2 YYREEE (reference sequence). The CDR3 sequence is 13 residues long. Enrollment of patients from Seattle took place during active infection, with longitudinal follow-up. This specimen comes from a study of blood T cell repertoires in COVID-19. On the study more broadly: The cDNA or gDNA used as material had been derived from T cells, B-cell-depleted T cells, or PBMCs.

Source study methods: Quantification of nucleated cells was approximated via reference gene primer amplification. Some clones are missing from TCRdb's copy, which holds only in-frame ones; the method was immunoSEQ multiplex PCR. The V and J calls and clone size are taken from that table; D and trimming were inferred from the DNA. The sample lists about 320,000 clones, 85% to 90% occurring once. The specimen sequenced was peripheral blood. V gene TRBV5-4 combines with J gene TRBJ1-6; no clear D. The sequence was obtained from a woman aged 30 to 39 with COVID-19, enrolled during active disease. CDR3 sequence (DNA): TGTGTGCGGGCGGGAATACATAATTCACCCCTCCACTTT. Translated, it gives CVRAGIHNSPLHF.